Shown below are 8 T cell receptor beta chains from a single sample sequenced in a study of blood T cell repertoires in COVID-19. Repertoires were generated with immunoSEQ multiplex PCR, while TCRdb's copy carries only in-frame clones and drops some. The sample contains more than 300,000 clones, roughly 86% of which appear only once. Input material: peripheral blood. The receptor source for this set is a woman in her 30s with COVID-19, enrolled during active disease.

The CDR3: CASSLVYNSPLHF. CDR3 DNA sequence: TGTGCCAGCAGTCTTGTCTATAATTCACCCCTCCACTTT. The V call is TRBV27, the J call TRBJ1-6; no definite D call. V lost 5 bases, J lost 3 bases, and 5 bases lay in between. Germline V gene lookup returns CDR1 MNHEY and CDR2 SMNVEV (reference sequence). The CDR3 is 13 amino acids.

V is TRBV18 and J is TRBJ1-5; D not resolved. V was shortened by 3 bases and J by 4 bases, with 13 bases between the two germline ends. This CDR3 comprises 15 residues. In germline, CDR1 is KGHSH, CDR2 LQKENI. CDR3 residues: CASSPSTRSNQPQHF. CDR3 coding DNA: TGTGCCAGCTCACCCTCCACGCGCTCAAATCAGCCCCAGCATTTT.

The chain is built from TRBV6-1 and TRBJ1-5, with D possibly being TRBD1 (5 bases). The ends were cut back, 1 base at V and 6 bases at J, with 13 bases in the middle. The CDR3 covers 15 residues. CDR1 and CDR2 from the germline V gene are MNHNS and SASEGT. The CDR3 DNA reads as TGTGCCAGCAGTGAAGATCAGGGCGCGGTTCAGCCCCAGCATTTT. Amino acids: CASSEDQGAVQPQHF.

Here the CDR3 reads CASSFYGTGAFNEQFF. The CDR3 DNA follows: TGTGCCAGCAGTTTCTATGGGACAGGTGCGTTCAATGAGCAGTTCTTC. The chain combines TRBV27 with TRBJ2-1; 8 bases are a match to TRBD1. This CDR3 contains 16 residues. The germline CDR1 and CDR2 sequences are MNHEY and SMNVEV (reference sequence). V was pared by 3 bases and J by 6 bases, with 10 bases of the junction left unmatched.

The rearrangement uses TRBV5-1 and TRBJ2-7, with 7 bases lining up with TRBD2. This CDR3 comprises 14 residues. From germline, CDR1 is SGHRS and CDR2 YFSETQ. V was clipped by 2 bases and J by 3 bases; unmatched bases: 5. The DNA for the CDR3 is TGCGCCAGCAGCTTTTCTAGCGGAAACTACGAGCAGTACTTC. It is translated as CASSFSSGNYEQYF. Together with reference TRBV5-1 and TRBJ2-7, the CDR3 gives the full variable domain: KAGVTQTPRYLIKTRGQQVTLSCSPISGHRSVSWYQQTPGQGLQFLFEYFSETQRNKGNFPGRFSGRQFSNSRSEMNVSTLELGDSALYLCASSFSSGNYEQYFGPGTRLTVT.

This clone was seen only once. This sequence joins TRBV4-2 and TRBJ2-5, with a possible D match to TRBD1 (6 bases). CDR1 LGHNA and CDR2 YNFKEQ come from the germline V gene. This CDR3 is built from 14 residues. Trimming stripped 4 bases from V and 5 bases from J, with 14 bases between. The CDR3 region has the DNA TGTGCCAGCAGCCTAACCGACAGGCAGGAGACCCAGTACTTC. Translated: CASSLTDRQETQYF.

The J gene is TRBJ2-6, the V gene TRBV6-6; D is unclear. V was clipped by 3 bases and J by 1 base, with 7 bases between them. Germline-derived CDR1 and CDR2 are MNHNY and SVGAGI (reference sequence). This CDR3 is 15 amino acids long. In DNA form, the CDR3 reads TGTGCCAGCAGTTATCGAGGTTCTGGGGCCAACGTCCTGACTTTC. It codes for CASSYRGSGANVLTF.

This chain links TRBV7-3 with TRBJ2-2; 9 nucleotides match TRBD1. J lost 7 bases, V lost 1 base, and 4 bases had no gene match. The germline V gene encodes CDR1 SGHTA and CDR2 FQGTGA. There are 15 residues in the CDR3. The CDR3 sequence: CASSLMDRGSGELFF. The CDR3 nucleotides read TGTGCCAGCAGCTTAATGGACAGGGGTAGCGGGGAGCTGTTTTTT.